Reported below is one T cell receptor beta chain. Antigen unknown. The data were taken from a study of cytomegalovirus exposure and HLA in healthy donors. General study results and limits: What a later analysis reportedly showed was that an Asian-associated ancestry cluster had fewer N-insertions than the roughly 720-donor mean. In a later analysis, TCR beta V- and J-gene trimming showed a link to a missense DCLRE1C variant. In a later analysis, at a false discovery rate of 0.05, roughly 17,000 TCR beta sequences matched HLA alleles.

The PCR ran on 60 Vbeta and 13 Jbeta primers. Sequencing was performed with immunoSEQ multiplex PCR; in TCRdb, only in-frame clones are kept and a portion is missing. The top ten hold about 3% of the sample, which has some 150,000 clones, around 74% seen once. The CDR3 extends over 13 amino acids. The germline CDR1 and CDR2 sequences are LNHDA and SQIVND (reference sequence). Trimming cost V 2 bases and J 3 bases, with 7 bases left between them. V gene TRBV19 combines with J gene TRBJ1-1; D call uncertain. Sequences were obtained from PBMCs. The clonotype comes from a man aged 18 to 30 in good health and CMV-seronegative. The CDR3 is CASSIRGYTEAFF. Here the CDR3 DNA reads TGTGCCAGTAGTATAAGAGGGTACACTGAAGCTTTCTTT.